This T cell receptor beta chain was identified in a study of blood T cells in healthy people across ages. Study results and caveats: Long-lived donors carried more naive CD4+ cells and greater diversity than aged donors.

A word on this clonotype: Its antigen remains unknown.

CDR1 is SGHTA, CDR2 FQGNSA, per germline. V shed 4 bases, J shed 11 bases, and the junction held 15 bases outside the gene matches. This CDR3 contains 15 residues. Then a second PCR, running about 6 to 12 cycles, was carried out with a sample-barcoded 5' primer and a J-beta primer mix. Tags on each cDNA molecule came from a template-switch adaptor with 12 random nucleotides. From the 5' RACE reads, TCRdb called clonotypes with MiXCR, one entry per CDR3 protein. The repertoire holds around 1.5 million distinct CDR3 sequences, with 42% as singletons. This TCR came from a woman aged 18-29 years in good health. The specimen was blood. The chain employs TRBV7-2 and TRBJ2-5, with 8 bases aligning to TRBD2. CDR3 residues: CASSSGLGGYNEQYF. CDR3 DNA sequence: TGTGCCAGCAGCTCGGGACTAGGAGGATACAATGAGCAGTACTTC.